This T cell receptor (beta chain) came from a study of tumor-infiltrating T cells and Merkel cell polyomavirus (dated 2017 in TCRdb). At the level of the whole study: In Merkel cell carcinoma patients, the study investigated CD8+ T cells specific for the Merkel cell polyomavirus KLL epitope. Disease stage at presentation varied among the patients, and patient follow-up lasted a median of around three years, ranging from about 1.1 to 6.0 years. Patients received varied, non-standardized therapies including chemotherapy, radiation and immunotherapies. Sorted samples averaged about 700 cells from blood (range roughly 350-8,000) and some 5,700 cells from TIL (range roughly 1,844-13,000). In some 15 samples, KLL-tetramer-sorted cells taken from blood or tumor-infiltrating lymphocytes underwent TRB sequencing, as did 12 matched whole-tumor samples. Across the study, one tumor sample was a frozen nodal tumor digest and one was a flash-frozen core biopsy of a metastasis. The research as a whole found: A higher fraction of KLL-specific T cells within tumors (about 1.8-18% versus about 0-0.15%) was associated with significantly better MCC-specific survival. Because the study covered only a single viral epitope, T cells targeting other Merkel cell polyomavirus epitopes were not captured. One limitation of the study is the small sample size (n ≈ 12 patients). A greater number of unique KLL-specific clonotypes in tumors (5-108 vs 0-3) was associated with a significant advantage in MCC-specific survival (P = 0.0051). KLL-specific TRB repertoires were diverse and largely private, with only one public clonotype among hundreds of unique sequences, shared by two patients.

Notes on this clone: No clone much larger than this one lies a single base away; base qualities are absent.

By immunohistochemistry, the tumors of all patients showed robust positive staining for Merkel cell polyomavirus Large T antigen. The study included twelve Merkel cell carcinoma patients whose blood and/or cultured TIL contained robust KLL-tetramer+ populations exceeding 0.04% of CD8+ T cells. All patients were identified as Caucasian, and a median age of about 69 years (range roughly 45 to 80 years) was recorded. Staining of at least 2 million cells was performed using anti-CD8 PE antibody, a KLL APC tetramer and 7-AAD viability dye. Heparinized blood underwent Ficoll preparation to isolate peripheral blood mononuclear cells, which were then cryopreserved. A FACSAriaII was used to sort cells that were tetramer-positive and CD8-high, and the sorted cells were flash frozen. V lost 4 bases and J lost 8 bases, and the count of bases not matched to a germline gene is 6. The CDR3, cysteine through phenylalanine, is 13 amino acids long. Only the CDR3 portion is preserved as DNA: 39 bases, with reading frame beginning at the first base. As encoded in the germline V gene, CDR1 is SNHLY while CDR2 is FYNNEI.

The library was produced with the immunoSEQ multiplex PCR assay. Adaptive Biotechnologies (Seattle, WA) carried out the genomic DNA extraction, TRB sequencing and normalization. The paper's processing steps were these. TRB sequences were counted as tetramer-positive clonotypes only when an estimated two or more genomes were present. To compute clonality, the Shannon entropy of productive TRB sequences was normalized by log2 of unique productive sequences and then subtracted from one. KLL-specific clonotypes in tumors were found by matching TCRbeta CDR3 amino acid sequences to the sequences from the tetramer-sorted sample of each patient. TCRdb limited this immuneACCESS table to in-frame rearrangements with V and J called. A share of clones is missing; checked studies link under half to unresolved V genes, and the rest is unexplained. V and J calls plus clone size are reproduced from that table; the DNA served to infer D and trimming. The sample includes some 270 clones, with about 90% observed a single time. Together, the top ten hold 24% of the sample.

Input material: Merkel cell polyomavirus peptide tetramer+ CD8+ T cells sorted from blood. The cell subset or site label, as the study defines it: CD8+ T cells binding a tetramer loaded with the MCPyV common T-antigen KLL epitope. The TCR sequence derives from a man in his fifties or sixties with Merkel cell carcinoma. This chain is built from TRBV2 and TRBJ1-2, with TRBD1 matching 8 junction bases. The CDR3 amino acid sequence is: CASSGGTGGGYTF. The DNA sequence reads TGTGCCAGCAGTGGGGGGACAGGAGGGGGCTACACCTTC.